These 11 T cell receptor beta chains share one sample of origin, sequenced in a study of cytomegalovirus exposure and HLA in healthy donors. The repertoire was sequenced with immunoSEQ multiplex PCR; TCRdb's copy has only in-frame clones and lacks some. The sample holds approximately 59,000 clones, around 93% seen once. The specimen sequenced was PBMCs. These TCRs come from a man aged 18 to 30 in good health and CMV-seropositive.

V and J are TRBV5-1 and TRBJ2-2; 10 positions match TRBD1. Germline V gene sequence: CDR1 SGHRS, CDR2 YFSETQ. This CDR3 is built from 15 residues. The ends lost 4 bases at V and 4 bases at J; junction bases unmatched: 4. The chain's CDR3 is CASSPGTGVTGELFF. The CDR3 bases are TGCGCCAGCAGCCCCGGGACAGGGGTCACCGGGGAGCTGTTTTTT.

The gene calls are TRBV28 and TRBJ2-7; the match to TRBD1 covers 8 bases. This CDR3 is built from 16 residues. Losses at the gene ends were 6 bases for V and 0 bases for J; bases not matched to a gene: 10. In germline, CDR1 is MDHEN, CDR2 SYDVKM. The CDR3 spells CASSTIWTGNSYEQYF. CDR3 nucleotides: TGTGCCAGCAGCACTATATGGACAGGGAACTCCTACGAGCAGTACTTC.

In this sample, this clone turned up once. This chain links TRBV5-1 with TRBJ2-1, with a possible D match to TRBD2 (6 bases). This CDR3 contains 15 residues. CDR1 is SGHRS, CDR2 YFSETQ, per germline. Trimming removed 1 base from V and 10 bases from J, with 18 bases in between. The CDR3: CASSLFGTRSLEQFF. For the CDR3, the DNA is TGCGCCAGCAGCTTGTTCGGGACTCGAAGTCTGGAGCAGTTCTTC.

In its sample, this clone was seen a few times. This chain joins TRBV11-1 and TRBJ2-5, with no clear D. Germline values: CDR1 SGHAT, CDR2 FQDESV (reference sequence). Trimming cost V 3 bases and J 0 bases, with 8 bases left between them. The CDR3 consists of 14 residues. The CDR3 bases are TGTGCCAGCAGCTTCGACATGTACCAAGAGACCCAGTACTTC. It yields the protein CASSFDMYQETQYF. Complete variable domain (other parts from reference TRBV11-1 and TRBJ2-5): EAEVAQSPRYKITEKSQAVAFWCDPISGHATLYWYRQILGQGPELLVQFQDESVVDDSQLPKDRFSAERLKGVDSTLKIQPAELGDSAMYLCASSFDMYQETQYFGPGTRLLVL.

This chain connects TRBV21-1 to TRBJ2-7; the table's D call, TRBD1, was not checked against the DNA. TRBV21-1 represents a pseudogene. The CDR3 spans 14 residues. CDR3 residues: CASRNRDSSYEQYF. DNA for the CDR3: TGTGCCAGCAGAAACCGGGACAGCTCCTACGAGCAGTACTTC.

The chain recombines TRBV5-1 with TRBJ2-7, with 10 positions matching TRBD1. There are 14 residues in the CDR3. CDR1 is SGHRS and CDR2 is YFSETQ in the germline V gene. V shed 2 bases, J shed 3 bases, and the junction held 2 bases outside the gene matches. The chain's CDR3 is CASSLRDRGYEQYF. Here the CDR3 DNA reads TGCGCCAGCAGCTTAAGGGACAGGGGCTACGAGCAGTACTTC.

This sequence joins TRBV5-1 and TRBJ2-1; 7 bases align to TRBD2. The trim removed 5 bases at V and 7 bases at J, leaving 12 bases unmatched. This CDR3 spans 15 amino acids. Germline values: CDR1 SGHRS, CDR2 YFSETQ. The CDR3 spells CASRPGLRSGNEQFF. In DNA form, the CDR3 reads TGCGCCAGCAGGCCGGGACTACGGTCCGGGAATGAGCAGTTCTTC.

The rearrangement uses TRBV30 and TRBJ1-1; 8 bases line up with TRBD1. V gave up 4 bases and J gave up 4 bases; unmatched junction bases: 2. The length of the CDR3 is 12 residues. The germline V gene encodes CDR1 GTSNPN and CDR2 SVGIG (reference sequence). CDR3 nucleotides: TGTGCCTGGACACAGGGGGGCACTGAAGCTTTCTTT. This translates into CAWTQGGTEAFF. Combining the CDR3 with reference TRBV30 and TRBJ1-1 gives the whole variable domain SQTIHQWPATLVQPVGSPLSLECTVEGTSNPNLYWYRQAAGRGLQLLFYSVGIGQISSEVPQNLSASRPQDRQFILSSKKLLLSDSGFYLCAWTQGGTEAFFGQGTRLTVV.

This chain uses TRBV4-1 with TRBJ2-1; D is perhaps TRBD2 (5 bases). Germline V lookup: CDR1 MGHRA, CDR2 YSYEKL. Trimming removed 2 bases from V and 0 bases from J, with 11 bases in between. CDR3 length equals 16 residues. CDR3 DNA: TGCGCCAGCAGCCAACTCCCGGGGAGCTCCTACAATGAGCAGTTCTTC. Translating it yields CASSQLPGSSYNEQFF.

The CDR3 here is CASSVGGTSGAEQFF. CDR3 DNA sequence: TGTGCCAGCAGCGTTGGAGGGACGTCCGGGGCTGAGCAGTTCTTC. This sequence joins TRBV9 and TRBJ2-1, with a tentative D call TRBD2 (6 bases). Germline V lookup: CDR1 SGDLS, CDR2 YYNGEE. This CDR3 region has 15 residues. Trimming took 2 bases from V and 9 from J, leaving 18 bases between them.

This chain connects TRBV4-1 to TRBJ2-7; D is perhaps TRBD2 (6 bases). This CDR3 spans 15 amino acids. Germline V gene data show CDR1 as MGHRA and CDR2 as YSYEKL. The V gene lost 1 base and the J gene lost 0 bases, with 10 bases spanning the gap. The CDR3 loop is CASSQAGVSSYEQYF. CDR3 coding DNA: TGCGCCAGCAGCCAAGCGGGAGTCAGCTCCTACGAGCAGTACTTC.